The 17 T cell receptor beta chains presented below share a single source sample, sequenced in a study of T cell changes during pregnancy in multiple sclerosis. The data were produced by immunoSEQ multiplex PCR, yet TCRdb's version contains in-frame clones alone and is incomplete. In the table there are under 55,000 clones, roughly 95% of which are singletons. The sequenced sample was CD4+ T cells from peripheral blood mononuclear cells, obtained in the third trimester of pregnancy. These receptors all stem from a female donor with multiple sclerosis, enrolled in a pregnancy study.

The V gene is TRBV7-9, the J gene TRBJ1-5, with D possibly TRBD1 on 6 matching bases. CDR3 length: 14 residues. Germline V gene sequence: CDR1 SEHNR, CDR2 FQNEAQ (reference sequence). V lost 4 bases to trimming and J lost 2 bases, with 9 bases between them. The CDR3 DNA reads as TGTGCCAGCAGCTGGGGGCAAGGCAATCAGCCCCAGCATTTT. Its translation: CASSWGQGNQPQHF.

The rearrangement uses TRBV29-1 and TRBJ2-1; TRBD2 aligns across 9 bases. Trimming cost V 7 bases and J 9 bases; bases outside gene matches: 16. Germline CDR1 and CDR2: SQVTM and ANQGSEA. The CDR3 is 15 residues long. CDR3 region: CSGGPHGGRAGEQFF. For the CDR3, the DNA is TGCAGCGGCGGACCCCACGGCGGGAGGGCCGGTGAGCAGTTCTTC.

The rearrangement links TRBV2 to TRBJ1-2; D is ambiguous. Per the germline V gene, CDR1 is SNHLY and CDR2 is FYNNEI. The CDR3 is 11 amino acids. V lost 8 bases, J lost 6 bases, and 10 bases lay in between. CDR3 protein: CASGPGNGYTF. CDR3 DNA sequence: TGTGCCAGCGGCCCAGGCAATGGCTACACCTTC. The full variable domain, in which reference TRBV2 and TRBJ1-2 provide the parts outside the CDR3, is EPEVTQTPSHQVTQMGQEVILRCVPISNHLYFYWYRQILGQKVEFLVSFYNNEISEKSEIFDDQFSVERPDGSNFTLKIRSTKLEDSAMYFCASGPGNGYTFGSGTRLTVV.

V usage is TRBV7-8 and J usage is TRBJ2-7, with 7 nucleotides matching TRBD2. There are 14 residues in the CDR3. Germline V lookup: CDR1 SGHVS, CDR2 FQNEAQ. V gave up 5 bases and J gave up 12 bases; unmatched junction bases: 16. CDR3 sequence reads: CASSPDPTSRTMYF. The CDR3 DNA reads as TGTGCCAGCAGCCCTGACCCGACTAGCCGGACCATGTACTTC.

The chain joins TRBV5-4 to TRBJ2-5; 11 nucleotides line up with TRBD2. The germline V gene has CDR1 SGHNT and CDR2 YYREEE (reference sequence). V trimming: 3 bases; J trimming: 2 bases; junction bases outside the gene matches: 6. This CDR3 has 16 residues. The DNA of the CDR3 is TGTGCCAGCAGCTCCTGGACTAGCGGGCCTCAAGAGACCCAGTACTTC. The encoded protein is CASSSWTSGPQETQYF.

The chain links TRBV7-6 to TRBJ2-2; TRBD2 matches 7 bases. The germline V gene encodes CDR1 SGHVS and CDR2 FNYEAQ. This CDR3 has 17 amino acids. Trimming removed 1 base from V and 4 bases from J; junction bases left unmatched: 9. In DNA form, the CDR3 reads TGTGCCAGCAGCTTAGTTCGAGCGGGCGGGGGCACCGGGGAGCTGTTTTTT. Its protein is CASSLVRAGGGTGELFF.

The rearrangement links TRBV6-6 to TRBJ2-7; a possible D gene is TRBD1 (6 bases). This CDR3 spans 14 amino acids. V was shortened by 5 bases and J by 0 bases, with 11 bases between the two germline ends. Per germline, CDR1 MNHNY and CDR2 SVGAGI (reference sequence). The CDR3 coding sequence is TGTGCCAGCAGTATCGAGGGACACTCCTACGAGCAGTACTTC. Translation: CASSIEGHSYEQYF.

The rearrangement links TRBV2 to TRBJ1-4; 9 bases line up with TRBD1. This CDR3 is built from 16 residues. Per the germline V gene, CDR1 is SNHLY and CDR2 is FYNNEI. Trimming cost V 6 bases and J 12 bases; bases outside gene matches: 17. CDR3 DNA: TGTGCCAGCAGCCGATATACAGTTACAGGGGGCTCTGAACTGTTTTTT. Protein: CASSRYTVTGGSELFF. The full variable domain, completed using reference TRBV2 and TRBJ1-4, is EPEVTQTPSHQVTQMGQEVILRCVPISNHLYFYWYRQILGQKVEFLVSFYNNEISEKSEIFDDQFSVERPDGSNFTLKIRSTKLEDSAMYFCASSRYTVTGGSELFFGSGTQLSVL.

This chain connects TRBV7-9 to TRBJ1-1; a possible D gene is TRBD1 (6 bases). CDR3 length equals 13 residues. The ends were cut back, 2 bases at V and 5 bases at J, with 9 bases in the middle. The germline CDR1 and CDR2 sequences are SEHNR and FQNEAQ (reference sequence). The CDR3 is CASSLSGATEAFF. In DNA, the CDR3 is TGTGCCAGCAGCTTATCAGGGGCAACTGAAGCTTTCTTT.

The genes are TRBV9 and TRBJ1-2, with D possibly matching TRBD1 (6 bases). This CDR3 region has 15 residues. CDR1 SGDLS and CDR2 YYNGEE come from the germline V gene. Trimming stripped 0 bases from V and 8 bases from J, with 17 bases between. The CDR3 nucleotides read TGTGCCAGCAGCGTAGGACGGGTCAAGGGGGAGGGCTACACCTTC. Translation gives CASSVGRVKGEGYTF.

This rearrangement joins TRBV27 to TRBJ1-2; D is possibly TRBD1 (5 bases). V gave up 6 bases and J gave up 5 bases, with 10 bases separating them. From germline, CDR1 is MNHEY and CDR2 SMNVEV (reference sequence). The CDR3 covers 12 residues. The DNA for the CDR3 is TGTGCCAGCAGGGGGCGGGATTATGGCTACACCTTC. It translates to CASRGRDYGYTF.

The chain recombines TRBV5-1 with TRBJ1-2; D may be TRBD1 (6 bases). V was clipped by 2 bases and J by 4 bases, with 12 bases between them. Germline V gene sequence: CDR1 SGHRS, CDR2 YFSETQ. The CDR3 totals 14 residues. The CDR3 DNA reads TGCGCCAGCAGCTTAGAGGGGGTCGGCTATGGCTACACCTTC. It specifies CASSLEGVGYGYTF.

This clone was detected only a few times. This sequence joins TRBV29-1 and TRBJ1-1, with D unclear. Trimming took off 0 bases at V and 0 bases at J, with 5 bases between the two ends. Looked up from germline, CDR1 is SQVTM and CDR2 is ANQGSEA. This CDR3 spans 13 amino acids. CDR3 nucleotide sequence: TGCAGCGTTGAAGATCAGGTGAACACTGAAGCTTTCTTT. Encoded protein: CSVEDQVNTEAFF. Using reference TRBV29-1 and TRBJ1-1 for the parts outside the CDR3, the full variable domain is SAVISQKPSRDICQRGTSLTIQCQVDSQVTMMFWYRQQPGQSLTLIATANQGSEATYESGFVIDKFPISRPNLTFSTLTVSNMSPEDSSIYLCSVEDQVNTEAFFGQGTRLTVV.

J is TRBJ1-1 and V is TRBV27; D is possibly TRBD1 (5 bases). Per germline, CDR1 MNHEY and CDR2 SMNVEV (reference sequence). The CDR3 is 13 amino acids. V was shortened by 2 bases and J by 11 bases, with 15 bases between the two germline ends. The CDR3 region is CASSLRTGIGAFF. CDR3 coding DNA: TGTGCCAGCAGTTTACGAACAGGAATAGGGGCTTTCTTT.

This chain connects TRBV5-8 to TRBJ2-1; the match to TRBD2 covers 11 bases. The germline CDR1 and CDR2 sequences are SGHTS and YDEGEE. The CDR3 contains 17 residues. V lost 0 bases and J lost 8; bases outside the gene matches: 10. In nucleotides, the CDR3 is TGTGCCAGCAGCTTGGGGGCACTAGCGGGAGTAATTCATGAGCAGTTCTTC. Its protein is CASSLGALAGVIHEQFF.

The CDR3: CASSVEGSASGTSTDTQYF. CDR3 sequence (DNA): TGTGCCAGCAGCGTAGAGGGGAGTGCGAGCGGGACCAGCACAGATACGCAGTATTTT. The V and J genes are TRBV9 and TRBJ2-3; 7 bases are shared with TRBD2. V lost 0 bases, J lost 0 bases, and 13 bases stayed unmatched. CDR3 length: 19 residues. The germline V gene has CDR1 SGDLS and CDR2 YYNGEE.

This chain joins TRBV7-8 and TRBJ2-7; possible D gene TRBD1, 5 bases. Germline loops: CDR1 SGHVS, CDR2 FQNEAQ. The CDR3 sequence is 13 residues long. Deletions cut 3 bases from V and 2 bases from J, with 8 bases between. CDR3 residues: CASSFAGTYEQYF. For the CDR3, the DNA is TGTGCCAGCAGCTTCGCAGGGACCTACGAGCAGTACTTC.